This record covers a single T cell receptor (beta chain). Its matching antigen is unknown. For TCR, cDNA came from 5'RACE template switching, which added a universal primer site and UMIs. MiXCR was run by TCRdb on the 5' RACE reads, yielding one entry per CDR3 protein. The sample has around 150,000 distinct CDR3 sequences, around 7.2% seen once. This record belongs to a study of T cells after yellow fever vaccination. Study observations and caveats: Once the booster was given, most primary-vaccination clones reappeared, at about 95% for CD4 and roughly 86% for CD8.

The V end lost 5 bases, the J end lost 7 bases, and 11 bases lay between the germline ends. The CDR3 contains 13 residues. Per germline, CDR1 SGHTA and CDR2 FQGTGA. The sequence was collected from a man younger than 35 who received the YFV17D yellow fever vaccine. Sample: CD4+ T cells sorted from PBMCs, taken about 5 days after the first yellow fever vaccination. This sequence joins TRBV7-3 and TRBJ2-2; D is possibly TRBD1 (6 bases). The CDR3 loop reads CASSRTGYGELFF. Here the CDR3 DNA reads TGTGCCAGCAGCCGAACAGGGTACGGGGAGCTGTTTTTT.